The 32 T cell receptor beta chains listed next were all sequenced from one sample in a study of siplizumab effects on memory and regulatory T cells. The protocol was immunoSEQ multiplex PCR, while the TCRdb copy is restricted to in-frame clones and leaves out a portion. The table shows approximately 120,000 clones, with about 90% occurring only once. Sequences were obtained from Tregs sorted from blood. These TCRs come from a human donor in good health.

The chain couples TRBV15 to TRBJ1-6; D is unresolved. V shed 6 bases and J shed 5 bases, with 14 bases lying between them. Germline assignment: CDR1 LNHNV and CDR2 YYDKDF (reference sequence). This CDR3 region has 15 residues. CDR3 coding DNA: TGTGCCACCAGAGGGAGAGAACGAGATAATTCACCCCTCCACTTT. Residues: CATRGRERDNSPLHF. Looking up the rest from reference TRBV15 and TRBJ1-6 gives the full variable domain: DAMVIQNPRYQVTQFGKPVTLSCSQTLNHNVMYWYQQKSSQAPKLLFHYYDKDFNNEADTPDNFQSRRPNTSFCFLDIRSPGLGDTAMYLCATRGRERDNSPLHFGNGTRLTVT.

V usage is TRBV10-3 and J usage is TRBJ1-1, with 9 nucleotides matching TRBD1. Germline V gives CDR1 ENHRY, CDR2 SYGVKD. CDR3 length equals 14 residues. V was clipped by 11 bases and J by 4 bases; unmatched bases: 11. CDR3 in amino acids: CAARGDRDRTEAFF. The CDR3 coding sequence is TGTGCCGCGCGTGGGGACAGGGATCGCACTGAAGCTTTCTTT.

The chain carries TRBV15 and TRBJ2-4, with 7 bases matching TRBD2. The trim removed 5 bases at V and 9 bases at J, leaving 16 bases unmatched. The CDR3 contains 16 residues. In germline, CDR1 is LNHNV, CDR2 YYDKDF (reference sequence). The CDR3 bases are TGTGCCACCAGCCCCCTGGGGCGGGGGATGGTGGGCATTCAGTACTTC. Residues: CATSPLGRGMVGIQYF.

CDR3 bases: TGTGCCAGTACCCTGGCCGCCGGACAGCCCCAGCATTTT. Its translation is CASTLAAGQPQHF. The chain couples TRBV19 to TRBJ1-5; D is ambiguous. V shed 7 bases and J shed 7 bases, with 14 bases lying between them. CDR3 length equals 13 residues. Germline loops: CDR1 LNHDA, CDR2 SQIVND (reference sequence).

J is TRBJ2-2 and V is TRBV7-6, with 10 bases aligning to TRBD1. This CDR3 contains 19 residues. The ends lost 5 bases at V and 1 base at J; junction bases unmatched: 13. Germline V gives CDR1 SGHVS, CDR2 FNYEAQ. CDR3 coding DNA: TGTGCCAGCAGCAAAACAGGGCCCGGGACAGGGGTGAACACCGGGGAGCTGTTTTTT. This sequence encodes CASSKTGPGTGVNTGELFF. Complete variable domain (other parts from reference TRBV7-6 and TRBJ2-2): GAGVSQSPRYKVTKRGQDVALRCDPISGHVSLYWYRQALGQGPEFLTYFNYEAQQDKSGLPNDRFSAERPEGSISTLTIQRTEQRDSAMYRCASSKTGPGTGVNTGELFFGEGSRLTVL.

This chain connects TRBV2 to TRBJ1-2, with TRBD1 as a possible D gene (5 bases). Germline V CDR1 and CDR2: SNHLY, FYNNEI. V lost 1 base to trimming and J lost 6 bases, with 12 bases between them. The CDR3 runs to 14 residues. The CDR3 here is CASSEVGASDGYTF. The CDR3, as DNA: TGTGCCAGCAGTGAAGTCGGGGCGTCCGATGGCTACACCTTC.

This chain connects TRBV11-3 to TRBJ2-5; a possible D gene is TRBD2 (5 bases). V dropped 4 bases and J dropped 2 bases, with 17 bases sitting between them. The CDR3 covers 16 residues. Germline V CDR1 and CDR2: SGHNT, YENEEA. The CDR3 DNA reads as TGTGCCAGCAGCTCCTCTACGGTTTCGGGGCAAGAGACCCAGTACTTC. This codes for CASSSSTVSGQETQYF.

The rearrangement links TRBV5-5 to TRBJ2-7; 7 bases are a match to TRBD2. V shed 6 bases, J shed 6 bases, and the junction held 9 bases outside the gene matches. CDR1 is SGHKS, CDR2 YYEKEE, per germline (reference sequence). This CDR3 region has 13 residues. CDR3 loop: CASKTWEGREQYF. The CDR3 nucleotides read TGTGCCAGCAAAACCTGGGAGGGCCGCGAGCAGTACTTC.

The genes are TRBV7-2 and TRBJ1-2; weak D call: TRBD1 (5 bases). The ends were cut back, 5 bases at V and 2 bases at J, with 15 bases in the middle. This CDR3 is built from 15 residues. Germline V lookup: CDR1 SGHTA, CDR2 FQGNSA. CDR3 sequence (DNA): TGTGCCAGCAGCCGGGGGGGGATTCCCAACTATGGCTACACCTTC. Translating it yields CASSRGGIPNYGYTF.

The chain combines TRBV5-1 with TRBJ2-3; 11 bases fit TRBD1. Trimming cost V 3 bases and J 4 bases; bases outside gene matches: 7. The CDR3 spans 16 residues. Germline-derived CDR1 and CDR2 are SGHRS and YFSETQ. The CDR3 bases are TGCGCCAGCAGCTCAGGACAGGGGGCTGTTGCAGATACGCAGTATTTT. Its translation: CASSSGQGAVADTQYF. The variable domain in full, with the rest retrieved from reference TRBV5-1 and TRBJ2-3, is KAGVTQTPRYLIKTRGQQVTLSCSPISGHRSVSWYQQTPGQGLQFLFEYFSETQRNKGNFPGRFSGRQFSNSRSEMNVSTLELGDSALYLCASSSGQGAVADTQYFGPGTRLTVL.

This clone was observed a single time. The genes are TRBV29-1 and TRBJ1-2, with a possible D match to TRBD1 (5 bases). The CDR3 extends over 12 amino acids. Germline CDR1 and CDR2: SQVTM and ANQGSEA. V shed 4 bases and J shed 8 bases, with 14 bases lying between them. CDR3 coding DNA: TGCAGCGTTGGGGGCGAGGTGGAAGGCTACACCTTC. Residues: CSVGGEVEGYTF.

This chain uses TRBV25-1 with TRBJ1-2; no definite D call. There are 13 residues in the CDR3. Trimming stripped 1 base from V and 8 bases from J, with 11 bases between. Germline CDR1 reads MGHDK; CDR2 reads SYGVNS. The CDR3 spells CASSEWGGGGYTF. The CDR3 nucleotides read TGTGCCAGCAGTGAATGGGGTGGAGGAGGCTACACCTTC.

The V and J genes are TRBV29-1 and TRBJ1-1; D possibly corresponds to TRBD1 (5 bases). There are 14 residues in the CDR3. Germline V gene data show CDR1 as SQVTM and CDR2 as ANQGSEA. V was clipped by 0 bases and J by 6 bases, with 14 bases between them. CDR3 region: CSVEDAGGVPEAFF. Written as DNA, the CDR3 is TGCAGCGTTGAAGACGCGGGGGGAGTCCCTGAAGCTTTCTTT.

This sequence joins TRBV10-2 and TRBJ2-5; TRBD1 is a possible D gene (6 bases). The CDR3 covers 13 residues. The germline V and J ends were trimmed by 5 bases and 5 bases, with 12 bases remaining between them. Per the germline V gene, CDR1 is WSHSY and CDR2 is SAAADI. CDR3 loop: CASSTNRVETQYF. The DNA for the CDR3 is TGCGCCAGCAGTACAAACAGGGTTGAGACCCAGTACTTC.

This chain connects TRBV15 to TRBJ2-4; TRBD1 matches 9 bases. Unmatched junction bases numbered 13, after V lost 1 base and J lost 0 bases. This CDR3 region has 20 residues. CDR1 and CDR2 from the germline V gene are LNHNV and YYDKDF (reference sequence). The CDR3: CATSRGGAPGQGLAKNIQYF. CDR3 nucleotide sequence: TGTGCCACCAGCAGAGGGGGGGCTCCGGGACAGGGACTAGCCAAAAACATTCAGTACTTC.

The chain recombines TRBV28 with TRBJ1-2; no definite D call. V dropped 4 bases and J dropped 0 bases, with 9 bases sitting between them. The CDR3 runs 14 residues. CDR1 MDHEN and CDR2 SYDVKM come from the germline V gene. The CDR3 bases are TGTGCCAGCAGTTCGGGTAAAACTAACTATGGCTACACCTTC. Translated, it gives CASSSGKTNYGYTF.

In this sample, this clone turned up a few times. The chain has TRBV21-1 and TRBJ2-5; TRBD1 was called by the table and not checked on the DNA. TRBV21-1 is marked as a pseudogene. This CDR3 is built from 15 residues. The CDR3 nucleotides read TGTGCCAGCAGCCCCGAGGCAGGGTCCCAAGAGACCCAGTACTTC. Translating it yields CASSPEAGSQETQYF.

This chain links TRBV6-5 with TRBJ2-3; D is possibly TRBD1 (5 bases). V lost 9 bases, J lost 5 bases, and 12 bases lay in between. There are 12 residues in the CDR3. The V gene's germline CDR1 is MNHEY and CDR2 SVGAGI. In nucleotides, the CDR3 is TGTGCCAGTCGAAGGGGCCGAGATACGCAGTATTTT. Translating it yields CASRRGRDTQYF.

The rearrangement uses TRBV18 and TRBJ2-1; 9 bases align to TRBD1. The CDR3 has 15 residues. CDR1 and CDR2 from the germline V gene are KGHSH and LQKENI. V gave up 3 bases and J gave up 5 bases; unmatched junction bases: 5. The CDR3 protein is CASSPFRDRDNEQFF. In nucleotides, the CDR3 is TGTGCCAGCTCACCCTTTCGGGACAGGGACAATGAGCAGTTCTTC.

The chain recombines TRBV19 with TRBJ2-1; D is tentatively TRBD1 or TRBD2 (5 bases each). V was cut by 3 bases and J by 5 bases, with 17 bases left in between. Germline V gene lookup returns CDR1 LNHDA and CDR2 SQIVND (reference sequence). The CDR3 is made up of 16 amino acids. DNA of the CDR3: TGTGCCAGTAGTATCAGGGTAGGCCGAGGGGACAATGAGCAGTTCTTC. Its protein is CASSIRVGRGDNEQFF. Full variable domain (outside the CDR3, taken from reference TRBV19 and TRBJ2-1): DGGITQSPKYLFRKEGQNVTLSCEQNLNHDAMYWYRQDPGQGLRLIYYSQIVNDFQKGDIAEGYSVSREKKESFPLTVTSAQKNPTAFYLCASSIRVGRGDNEQFFGPGTRLTVL.

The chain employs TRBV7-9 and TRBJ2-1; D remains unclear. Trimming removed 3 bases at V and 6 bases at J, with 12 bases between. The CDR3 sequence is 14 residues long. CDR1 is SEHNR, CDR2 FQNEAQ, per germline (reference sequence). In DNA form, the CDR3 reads TGTGCCAGCAGCTTCCTGGACCACTCCAATGAGCAGTTCTTC. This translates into CASSFLDHSNEQFF.

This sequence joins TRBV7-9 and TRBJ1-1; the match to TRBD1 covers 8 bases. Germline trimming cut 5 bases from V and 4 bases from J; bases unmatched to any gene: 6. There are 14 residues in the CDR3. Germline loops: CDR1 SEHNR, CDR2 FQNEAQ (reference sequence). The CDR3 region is CASSTGQGATEAFF. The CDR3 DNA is TGTGCCAGCAGCACCGGACAGGGTGCCACTGAAGCTTTCTTT.

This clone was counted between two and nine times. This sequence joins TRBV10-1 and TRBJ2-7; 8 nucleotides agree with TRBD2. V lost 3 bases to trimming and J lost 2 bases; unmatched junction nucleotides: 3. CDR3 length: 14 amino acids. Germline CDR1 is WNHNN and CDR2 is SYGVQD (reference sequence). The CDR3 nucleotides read TGCGCCAGCAGTGAAGGCGGGAGGACCTACGAGCAGTACTTC. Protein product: CASSEGGRTYEQYF.

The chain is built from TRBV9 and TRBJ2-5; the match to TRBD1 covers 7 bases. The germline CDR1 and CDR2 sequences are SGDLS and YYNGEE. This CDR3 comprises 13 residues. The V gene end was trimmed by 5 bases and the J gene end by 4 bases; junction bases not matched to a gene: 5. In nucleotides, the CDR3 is TGTGCCAGCAGTCAGGGGGTGGGAGAGACCCAGTACTTC. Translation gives CASSQGVGETQYF.

The CDR3 loop is CASSYSGRNTEAFF. CDR3 bases: TGTGCCAGCAGTTACTCGGGGCGGAACACTGAAGCTTTCTTT. The chain employs TRBV6-5 and TRBJ1-1, with D possibly TRBD1 on 5 matching bases. The germline gives CDR1 MNHEY, CDR2 SVGAGI. V lost 0 bases to trimming and J lost 1 base, with 6 bases between them. The CDR3 runs 14 residues.

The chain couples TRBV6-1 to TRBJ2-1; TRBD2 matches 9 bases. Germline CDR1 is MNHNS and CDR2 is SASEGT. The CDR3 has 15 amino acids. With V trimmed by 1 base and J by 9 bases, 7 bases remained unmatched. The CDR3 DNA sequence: TGTGCCAGCAGTGAAGGGAGCGGGGGGTATCGTGAGCAGTTCTTC. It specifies CASSEGSGGYREQFF.

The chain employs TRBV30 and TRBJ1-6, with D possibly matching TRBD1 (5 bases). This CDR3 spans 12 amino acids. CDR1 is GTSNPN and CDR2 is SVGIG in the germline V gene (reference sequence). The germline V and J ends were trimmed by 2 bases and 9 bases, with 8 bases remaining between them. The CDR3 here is CAWSQGSSPLHF. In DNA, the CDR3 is TGTGCCTGGAGTCAGGGATCTTCACCCCTCCACTTT.

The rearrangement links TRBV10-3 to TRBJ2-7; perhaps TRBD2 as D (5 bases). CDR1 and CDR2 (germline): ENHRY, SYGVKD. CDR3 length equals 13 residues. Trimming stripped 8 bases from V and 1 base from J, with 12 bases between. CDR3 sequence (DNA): TGTGCCATCGCGAGGGAGTTATCCTACGAGCAGTACTTC. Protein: CAIARELSYEQYF.

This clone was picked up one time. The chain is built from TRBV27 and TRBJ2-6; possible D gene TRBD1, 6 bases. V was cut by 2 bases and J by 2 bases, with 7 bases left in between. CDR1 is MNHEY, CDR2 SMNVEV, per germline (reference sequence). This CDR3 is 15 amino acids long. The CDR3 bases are TGTGCCAGCAGTTTAGGGGGCGCTGGGGCCAACGTCCTGACTTTC. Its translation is CASSLGGAGANVLTF.

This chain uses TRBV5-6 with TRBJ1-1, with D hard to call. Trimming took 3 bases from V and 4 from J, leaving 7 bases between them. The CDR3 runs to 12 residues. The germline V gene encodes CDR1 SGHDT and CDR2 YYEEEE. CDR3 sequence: CASSSIGTEAFF. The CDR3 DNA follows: TGTGCCAGCAGCTCTATAGGCACTGAAGCTTTCTTT.

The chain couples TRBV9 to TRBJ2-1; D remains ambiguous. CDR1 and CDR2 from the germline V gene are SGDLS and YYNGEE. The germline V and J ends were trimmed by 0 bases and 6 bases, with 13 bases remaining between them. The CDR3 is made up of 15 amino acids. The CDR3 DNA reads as TGTGCCAGCAGCGTAGTAGATGGTCCGGTCAATGAGCAGTTCTTC. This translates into CASSVVDGPVNEQFF.

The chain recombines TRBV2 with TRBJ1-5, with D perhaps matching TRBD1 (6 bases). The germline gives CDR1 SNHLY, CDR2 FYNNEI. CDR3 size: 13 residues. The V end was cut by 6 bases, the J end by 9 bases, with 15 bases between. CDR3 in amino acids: CASRNGQFSPQHF. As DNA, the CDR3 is TGTGCCAGCAGAAACGGACAGTTCTCGCCCCAGCATTTT.